This passage covers 5 T cell receptor beta chains from one sample sequenced in a study of cytomegalovirus exposure and HLA in healthy donors. Primers: 60 Vbeta forward and 13 Jbeta reverse. The table came from immunoSEQ multiplex PCR; TCRdb's copy has only in-frame clones and leaves some out. The ten most abundant clones cover roughly 8% of a sample with roughly 73,000 clones. Material: PBMCs. The receptors shown here come from a female donor in good health and CMV-seropositive.

The V and J genes are TRBV5-1 and TRBJ1-2, with 9 bases fitting TRBD1. The CDR3 is 15 amino acids. V shed 4 bases, J shed 2 bases, and the junction held 6 bases outside the gene matches. Germline V gene sequence: CDR1 SGHRS, CDR2 YFSETQ. CDR3 DNA: TGCGCCAGCAGCCCGGGACAGGGCGCGAACTATGGCTACACCTTC. It yields the protein CASSPGQGANYGYTF. The variable domain in full, completed from reference TRBV5-1 and TRBJ1-2, reads KAGVTQTPRYLIKTRGQQVTLSCSPISGHRSVSWYQQTPGQGLQFLFEYFSETQRNKGNFPGRFSGRQFSNSRSEMNVSTLELGDSALYLCASSPGQGANYGYTFGSGTRLTVV.

This chain links TRBV15 with TRBJ2-7, with 13 bases lining up with TRBD2. Losses at the gene ends were 4 bases for V and 2 bases for J; bases not matched to a gene: 2. The CDR3 has 15 amino acids. CDR1 is LNHNV and CDR2 is YYDKDF in the germline V gene (reference sequence). CDR3 in DNA: TGTGCCACCAGCACCACTAGCGGGAGGGCCTACGAGCAGTACTTC. Translation: CATSTTSGRAYEQYF.

The rearrangement links TRBV5-1 to TRBJ2-7, with 12 bases aligning to TRBD2. CDR3 length: 15 residues. Germline CDR1 is SGHRS and CDR2 is YFSETQ. With V trimmed by 1 base and J by 5 bases, 4 bases remained unmatched. The CDR3 region is CASSLMASGRDEQYF. The CDR3 DNA reads as TGCGCCAGCAGCTTGATGGCTAGCGGGAGGGACGAGCAGTACTTC.

This chain links TRBV7-6 with TRBJ2-7; D remains unclear. CDR3 length: 15 amino acids. Germline V lookup: CDR1 SGHVS, CDR2 FNYEAQ. Trimming pared 5 bases from V and 0 bases from J, leaving 14 bases between. In DNA form, the CDR3 reads TGTGCCAGCAGCCCGAGCGTAGGAGTCTCCTACGAGCAGTACTTC. Translation gives CASSPSVGVSYEQYF.

The chain links TRBV19 to TRBJ2-7, with D unclear. V dropped 2 bases and J dropped 5 bases, with 10 bases sitting between them. The CDR3 runs to 13 residues. Germline V CDR1 and CDR2: LNHDA, SQIVND (reference sequence). CDR3 nucleotides: TGTGCCAGTAGTATAACAAAGTCCAACGAGCAGTACTTC. Residues: CASSITKSNEQYF. Complete variable domain (other parts from reference TRBV19 and TRBJ2-7): DGGITQSPKYLFRKEGQNVTLSCEQNLNHDAMYWYRQDPGQGLRLIYYSQIVNDFQKGDIAEGYSVSREKKESFPLTVTSAQKNPTAFYLCASSITKSNEQYFGPGTRLTVT.